This paragraph reports one TCR beta chain. What it recognizes is unknown. A much larger clone lies one base from this, so it may be a read error. Between roughly 20 and 30 mg of unsorted bulk tissue served as the source from which RNA and DNA were co-extracted. The sample is drawn from a study of tumor-infiltrating lymphocytes in primary liver carcinoma. The overall study: Tumors were staged T1-T3 N0M0 and measured about 4 to 11 cm across. Whole-study findings and limits: Tumor region pairs showed greater overlap than either tumor-adjacent or tumor-blood pairs did. The study found a significantly higher top-250-clone fraction in tumors than in blood (p = 0.039).

A primer in the constant region served to generate TCR beta cDNA from around 500 ng of total RNA. Employing slightly modified ARM-PCR, three nested multiplex PCR rounds were run, and these gave rise to the TCR beta libraries. The first two PCR rounds used TRBV1-TRBV30 forward primers with a C-beta reverse primer, roughly 10 cycles each. TCRdb itself ran the multiplex PCR reads through MiXCR, one entry per CDR3 protein. This table has fewer than 40,000 distinct CDR3 sequences, roughly two thirds appearing once. CDR3 length: 14 residues. Germline trimming cut 3 bases from V and 6 bases from J; bases unmatched to any gene: 5. Germline-derived CDR1 and CDR2 are KGHSH and LQKENI.

Sequencing was performed on liver tumor tissue from sampling region 3. Subset described: tumor region T3, left-lateral pole. The rearrangement joins TRBV18 to TRBJ2-4, with 7 bases matching TRBD1. This clonotype was sampled from a young woman with primary liver carcinoma and hepatitis B virus infection. CDR3 sequence: CASSPGQLRNIQYF. The CDR3 bases are TGTGCCAGCTCACCGGGACAGCTGAGAAACATTCAGTACTTC.